The present T cell receptor (beta chain) was sequenced within a study of blood T cell repertoires in COVID-19. Study context: The origin of the acute and convalescent COVID-19 samples was the United States, Italy and Spain. T cells, B-cell-depleted T cells, or PBMCs supplied cDNA or gDNA.

The CDR3 has 13 residues. Germline assignment: CDR1 LNHDA and CDR2 SQIVND (reference sequence). With 4 bases removed from V and 1 base from J, the gap between germline ends came to 7 bases. This clone is a singleton in its sample. In the authors' methods: Amplification of reference gene primers provided the estimated nucleated cell counts. Some clones are missing from TCRdb's copy, which holds only in-frame ones; the method was immunoSEQ multiplex PCR. V, J and clone size are those of that table, while D and trimming were read from the DNA. This repertoire shows under 250,000 clones, 86% found once; its top ten account for more than 9%.

The genes are TRBV19 and TRBJ2-5, with no clear D. This sequence was found in a man older than 75 with acute or convalescent COVID-19. Sequencing used peripheral blood. The CDR3 sequence: CASSNSVQETQYF. The CDR3 coding sequence is TGTGCCAGTAGTAATTCGGTCCAAGAGACCCAGTACTTC.